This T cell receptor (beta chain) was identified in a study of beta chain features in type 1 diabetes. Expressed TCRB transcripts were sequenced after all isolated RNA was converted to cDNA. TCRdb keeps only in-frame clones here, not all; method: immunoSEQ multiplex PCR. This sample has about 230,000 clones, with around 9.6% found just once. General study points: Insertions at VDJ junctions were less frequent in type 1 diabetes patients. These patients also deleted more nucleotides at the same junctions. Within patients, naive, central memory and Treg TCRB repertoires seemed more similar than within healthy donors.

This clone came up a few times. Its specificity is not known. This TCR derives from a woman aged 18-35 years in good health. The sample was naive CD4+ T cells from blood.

CDR3 sequence reads: CASSYSSGKNYEQYF. CDR3 DNA: TGTGCCAGCAGTTACTCGAGCGGCAAGAACTACGAGCAGTACTTC. The chain has TRBV6-5 and TRBJ2-7, with D possibly TRBD2 on 5 matching bases. The germline gives CDR1 MNHEY, CDR2 SVGAGI. This CDR3 contains 15 residues. The V end was cut by 0 bases, the J end by 3 bases, with 12 bases between.